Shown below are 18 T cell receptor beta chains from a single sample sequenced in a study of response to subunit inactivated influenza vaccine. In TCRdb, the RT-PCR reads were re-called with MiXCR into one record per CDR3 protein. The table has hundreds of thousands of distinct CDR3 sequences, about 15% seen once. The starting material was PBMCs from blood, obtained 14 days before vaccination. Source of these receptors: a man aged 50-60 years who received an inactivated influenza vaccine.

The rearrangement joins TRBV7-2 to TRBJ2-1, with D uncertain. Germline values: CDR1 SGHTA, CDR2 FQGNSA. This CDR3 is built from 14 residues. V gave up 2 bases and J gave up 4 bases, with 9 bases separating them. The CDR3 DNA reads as TGTGCCAGCAGCTTAAGTGGCTGGTACAATGAGCAGTTCTTC. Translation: CASSLSGWYNEQFF.

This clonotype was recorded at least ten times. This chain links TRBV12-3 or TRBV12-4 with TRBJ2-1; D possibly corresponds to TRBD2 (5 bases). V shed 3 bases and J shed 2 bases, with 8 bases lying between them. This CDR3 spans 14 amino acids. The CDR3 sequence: CASSLGSPYNEQFF. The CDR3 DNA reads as TGTGCCAGCAGTTTGGGGAGTCCCTACAATGAGCAGTTCTTC.

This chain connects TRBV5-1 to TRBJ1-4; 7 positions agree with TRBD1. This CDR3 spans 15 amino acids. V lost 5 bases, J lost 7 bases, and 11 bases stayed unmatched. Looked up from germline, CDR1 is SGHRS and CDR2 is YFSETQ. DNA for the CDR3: TGCGCCAGCAGATACCGGGACAGAGTCTCTGAAAAACTGTTTTTT. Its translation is CASRYRDRVSEKLFF.

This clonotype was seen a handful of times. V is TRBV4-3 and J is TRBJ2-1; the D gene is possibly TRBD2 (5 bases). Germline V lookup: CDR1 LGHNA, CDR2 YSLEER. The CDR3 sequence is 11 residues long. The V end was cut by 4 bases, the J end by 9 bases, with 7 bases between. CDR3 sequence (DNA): TGCGCCAGCAGCCGAGGGAGTGAGCAGTTCTTC. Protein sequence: CASSRGSEQFF.

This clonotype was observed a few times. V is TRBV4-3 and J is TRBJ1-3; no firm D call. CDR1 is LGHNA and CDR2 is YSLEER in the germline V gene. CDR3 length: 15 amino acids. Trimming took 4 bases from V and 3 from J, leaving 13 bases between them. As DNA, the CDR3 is TGCGCCAGCAGCCCCTCGGGCGTTGGTGGAAACACCATATATTTT. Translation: CASSPSGVGGNTIYF.

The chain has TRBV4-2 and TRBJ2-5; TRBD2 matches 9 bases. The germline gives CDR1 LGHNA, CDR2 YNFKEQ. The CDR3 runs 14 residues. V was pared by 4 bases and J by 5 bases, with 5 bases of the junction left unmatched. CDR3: CASSLGTSSETQYF. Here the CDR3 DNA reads TGTGCCAGCAGCCTGGGGACTAGCTCGGAGACCCAGTACTTC.

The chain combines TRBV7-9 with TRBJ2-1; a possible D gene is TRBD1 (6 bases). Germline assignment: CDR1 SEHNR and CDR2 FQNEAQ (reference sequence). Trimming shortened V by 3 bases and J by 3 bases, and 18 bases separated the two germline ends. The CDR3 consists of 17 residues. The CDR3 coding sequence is TGTGCCAGCAGCTTCTCCGGGCTCCAAGGGGGCTACAATGAGCAGTTCTTC. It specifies CASSFSGLQGGYNEQFF.

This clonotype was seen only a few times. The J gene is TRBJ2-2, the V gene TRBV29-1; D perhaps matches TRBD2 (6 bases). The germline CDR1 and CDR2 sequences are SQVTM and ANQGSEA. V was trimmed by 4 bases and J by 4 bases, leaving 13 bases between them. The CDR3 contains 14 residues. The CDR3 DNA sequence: TGCAGCGTTGTCGGCCAGGGAGGCACCGGGGAGCTGTTTTTT. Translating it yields CSVVGQGGTGELFF.

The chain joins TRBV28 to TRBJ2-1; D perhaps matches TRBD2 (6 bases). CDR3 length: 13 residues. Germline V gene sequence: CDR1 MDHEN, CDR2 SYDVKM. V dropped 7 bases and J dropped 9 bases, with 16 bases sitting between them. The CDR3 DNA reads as TGTGCCAGCACCGCAAGGCGGGATGGTGAGCAGTTCTTC. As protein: CASTARRDGEQFF.

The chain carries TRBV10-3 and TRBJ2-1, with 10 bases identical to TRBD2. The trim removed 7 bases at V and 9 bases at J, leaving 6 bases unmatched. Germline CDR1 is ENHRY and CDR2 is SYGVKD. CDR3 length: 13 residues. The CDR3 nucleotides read TGTGCCATCACCGGGACTAGCGAGGGTGAGCAGTTCTTC. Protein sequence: CAITGTSEGEQFF.

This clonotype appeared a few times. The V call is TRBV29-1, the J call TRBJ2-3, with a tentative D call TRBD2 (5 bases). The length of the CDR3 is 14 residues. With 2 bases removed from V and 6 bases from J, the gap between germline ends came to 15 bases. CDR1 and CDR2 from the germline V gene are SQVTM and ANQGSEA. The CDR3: CSVEKPPEDDTQYF. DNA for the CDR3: TGCAGCGTTGAAAAACCCCCGGAGGACGATACGCAGTATTTT.

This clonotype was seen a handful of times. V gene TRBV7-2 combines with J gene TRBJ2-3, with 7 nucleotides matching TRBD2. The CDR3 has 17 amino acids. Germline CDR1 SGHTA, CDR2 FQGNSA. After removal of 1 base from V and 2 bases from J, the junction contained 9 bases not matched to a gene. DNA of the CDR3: TGTGCCAGCAGCTTAGTAGGTGCGGGGGTGATCACAGATACGCAGTATTTT. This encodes CASSLVGAGVITDTQYF.

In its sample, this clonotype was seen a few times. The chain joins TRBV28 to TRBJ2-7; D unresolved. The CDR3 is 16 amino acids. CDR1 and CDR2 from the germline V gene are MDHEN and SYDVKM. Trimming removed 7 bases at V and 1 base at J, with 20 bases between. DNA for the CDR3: TGTGCCAGCATCTCTTTAAGGGATCAAGGGTCCTACGAGCAGTACTTC. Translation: CASISLRDQGSYEQYF.

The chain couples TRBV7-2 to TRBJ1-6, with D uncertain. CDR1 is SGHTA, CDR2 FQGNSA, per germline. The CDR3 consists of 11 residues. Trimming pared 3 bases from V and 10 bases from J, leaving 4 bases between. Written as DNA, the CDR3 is TGTGCCAGCAGCTTCGGATCACCCCTCCACTTT. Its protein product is CASSFGSPLHF. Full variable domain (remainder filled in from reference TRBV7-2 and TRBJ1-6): GAGVSQSPSNKVTEKGKDVELRCDPISGHTALYWYRQSLGQGLEFLIYFQGNSAPDKSGLPSDRFSAERTGGSVSTLTIQRTQQEDSAVYLCASSFGSPLHFGNGTRLTVT.

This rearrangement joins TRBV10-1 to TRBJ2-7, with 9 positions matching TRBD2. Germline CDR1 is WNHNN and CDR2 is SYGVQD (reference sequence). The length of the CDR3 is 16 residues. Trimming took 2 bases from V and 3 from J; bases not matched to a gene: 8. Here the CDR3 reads CASSEAYGTSIYEQYF. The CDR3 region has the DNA TGCGCCAGCAGTGAGGCCTACGGGACTAGCATCTACGAGCAGTACTTC.

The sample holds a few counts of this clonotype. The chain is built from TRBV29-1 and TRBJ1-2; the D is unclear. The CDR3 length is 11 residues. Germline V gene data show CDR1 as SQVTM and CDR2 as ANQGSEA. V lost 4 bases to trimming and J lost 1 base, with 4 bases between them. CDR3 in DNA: TGCAGCGTTGGGAGTAACTATGGCTACACCTTC. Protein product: CSVGSNYGYTF. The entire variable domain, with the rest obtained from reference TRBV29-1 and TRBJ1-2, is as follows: SAVISQKPSRDICQRGTSLTIQCQVDSQVTMMFWYRQQPGQSLTLIATANQGSEATYESGFVIDKFPISRPNLTFSTLTVSNMSPEDSSIYLCSVGSNYGYTFGSGTRLTVV.

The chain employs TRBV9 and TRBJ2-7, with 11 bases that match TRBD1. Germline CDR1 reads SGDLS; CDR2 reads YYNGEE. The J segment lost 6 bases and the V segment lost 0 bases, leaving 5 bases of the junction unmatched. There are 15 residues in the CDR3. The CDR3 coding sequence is TGTGCCAGCAGCGTAGGGGACAGGGGGTTCCGCGAGCAGTACTTC. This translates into CASSVGDRGFREQYF.

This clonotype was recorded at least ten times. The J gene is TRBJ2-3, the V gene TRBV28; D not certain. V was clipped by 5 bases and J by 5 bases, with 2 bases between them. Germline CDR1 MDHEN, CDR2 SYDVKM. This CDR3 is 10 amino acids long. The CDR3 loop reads CASSEDTQYF. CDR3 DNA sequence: TGTGCCAGCAGTGAAGATACGCAGTATTTT.